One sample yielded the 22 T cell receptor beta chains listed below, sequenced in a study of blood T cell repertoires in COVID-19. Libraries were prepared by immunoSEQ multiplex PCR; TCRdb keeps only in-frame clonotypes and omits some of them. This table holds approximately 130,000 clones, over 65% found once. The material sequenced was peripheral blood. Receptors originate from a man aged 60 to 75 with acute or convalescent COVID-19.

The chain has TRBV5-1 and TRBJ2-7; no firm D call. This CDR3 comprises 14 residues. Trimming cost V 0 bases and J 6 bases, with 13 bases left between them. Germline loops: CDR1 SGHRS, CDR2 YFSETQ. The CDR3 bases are TGCGCCAGCAGCTTGGACCAGAACCCCGTCGAGCAGTACTTC. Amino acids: CASSLDQNPVEQYF.

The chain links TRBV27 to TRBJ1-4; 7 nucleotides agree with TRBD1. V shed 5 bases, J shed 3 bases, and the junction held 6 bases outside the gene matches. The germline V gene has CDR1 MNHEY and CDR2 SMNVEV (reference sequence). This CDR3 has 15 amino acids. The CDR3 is CASSLRQGPNEKLFF. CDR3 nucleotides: TGTGCCAGCAGTCTTCGACAGGGACCTAATGAAAAACTGTTTTTT.

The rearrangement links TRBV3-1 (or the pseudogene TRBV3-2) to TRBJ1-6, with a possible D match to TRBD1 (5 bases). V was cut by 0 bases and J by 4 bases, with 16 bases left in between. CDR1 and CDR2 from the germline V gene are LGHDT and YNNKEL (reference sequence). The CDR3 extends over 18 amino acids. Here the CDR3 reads CASSQDRFGHGYNSPLHF. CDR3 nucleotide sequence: TGTGCCAGCAGCCAAGATAGGTTCGGACACGGGTATAATTCACCCCTCCACTTT.

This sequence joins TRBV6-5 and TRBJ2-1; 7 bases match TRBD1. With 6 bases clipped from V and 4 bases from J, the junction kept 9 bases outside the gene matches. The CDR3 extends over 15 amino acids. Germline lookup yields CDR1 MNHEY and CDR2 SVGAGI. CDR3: CASSPRGSEYNEQFF. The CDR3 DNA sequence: TGTGCCAGCAGCCCCAGGGGGTCGGAGTACAATGAGCAGTTCTTC.

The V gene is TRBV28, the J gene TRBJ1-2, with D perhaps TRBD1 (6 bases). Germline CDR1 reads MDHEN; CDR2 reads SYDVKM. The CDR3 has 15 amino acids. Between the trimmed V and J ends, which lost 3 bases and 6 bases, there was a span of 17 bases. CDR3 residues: CASSLHRVTRNGYTF. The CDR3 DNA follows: TGTGCCAGCAGTTTGCACAGGGTTACGCGGAATGGCTACACCTTC.

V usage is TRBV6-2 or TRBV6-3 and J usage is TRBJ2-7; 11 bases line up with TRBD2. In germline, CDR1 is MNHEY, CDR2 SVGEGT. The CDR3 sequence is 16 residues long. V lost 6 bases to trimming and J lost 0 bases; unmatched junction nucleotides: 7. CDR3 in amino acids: CASSLGLAGFSYEQYF. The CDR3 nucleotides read TGTGCCAGCAGCCTAGGACTAGCGGGCTTCTCCTACGAGCAGTACTTC.

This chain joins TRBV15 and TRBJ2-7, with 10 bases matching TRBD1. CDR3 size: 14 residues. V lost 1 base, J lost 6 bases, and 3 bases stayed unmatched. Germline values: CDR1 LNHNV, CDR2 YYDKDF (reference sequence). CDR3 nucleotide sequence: TGTGCCACCAGCAGAGGACAGGGGGCCGGCGAGCAGTACTTC. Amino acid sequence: CATSRGQGAGEQYF.

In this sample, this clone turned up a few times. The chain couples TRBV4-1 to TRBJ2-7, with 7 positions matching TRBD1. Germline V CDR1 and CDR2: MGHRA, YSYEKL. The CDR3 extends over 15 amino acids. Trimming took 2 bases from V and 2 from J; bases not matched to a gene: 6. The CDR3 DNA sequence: TGCGCCAGCAGCCAAACAGACAGGGCGGCCTACGAGCAGTACTTC. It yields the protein CASSQTDRAAYEQYF.

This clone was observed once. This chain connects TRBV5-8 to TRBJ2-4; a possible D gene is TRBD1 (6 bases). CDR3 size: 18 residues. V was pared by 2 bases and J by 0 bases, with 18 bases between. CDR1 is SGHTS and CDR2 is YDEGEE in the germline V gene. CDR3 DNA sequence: TGTGCCAGCAGCTTAAGGGGGTTCGAGGACCGAGCCAAAAACATTCAGTACTTC. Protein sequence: CASSLRGFEDRAKNIQYF.

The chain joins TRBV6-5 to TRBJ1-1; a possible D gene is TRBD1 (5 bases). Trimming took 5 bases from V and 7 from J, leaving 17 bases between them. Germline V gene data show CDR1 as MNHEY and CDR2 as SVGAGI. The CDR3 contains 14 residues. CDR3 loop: CASSPRGHGGEAFF. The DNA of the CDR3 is TGTGCCAGCAGTCCACGGGGTCACGGGGGTGAAGCTTTCTTT.

The DNA for the CDR3 is TGTGCCAGCTCACTCAGCCCGTTTGCGACTTCCTACGAGCAGTACTTC. Amino acids: CASSLSPFATSYEQYF. The genes are TRBV18 and TRBJ2-7; D is ambiguous. Germline V CDR1 and CDR2: KGHSH, LQKENI. Trimming removed 4 bases from V and 1 base from J, with 17 bases in between. This CDR3 has 16 amino acids.

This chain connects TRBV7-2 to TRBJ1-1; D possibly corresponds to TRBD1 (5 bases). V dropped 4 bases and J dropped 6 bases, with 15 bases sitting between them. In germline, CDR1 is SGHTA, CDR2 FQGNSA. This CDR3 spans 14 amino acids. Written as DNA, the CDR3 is TGTGCCAGCAGCTCCGCCCCAGGGATGGCTGAAGCTTTCTTT. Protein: CASSSAPGMAEAFF.

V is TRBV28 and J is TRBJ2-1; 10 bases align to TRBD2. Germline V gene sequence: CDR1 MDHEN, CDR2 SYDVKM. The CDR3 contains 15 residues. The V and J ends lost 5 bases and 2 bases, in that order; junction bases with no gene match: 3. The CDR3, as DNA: TGTGCCAGCAGTCTGGGACTAGCGCCCTACAATGAGCAGTTCTTC. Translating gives CASSLGLAPYNEQFF.

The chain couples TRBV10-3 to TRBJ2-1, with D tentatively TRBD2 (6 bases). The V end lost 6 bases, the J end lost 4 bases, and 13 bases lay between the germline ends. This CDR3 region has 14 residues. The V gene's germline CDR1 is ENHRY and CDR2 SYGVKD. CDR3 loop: CAIRAEGTYNEQFF. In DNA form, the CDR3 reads TGTGCCATCAGGGCGGAGGGTACTTACAATGAGCAGTTCTTC.

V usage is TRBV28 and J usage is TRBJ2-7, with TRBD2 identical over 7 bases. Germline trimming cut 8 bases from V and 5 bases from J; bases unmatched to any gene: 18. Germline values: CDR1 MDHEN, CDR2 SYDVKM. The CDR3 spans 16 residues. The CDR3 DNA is TGTGCCAGCTTTTCTCCTGTAGCGGGCCGTAGCAACGAGCAGTACTTC. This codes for CASFSPVAGRSNEQYF.

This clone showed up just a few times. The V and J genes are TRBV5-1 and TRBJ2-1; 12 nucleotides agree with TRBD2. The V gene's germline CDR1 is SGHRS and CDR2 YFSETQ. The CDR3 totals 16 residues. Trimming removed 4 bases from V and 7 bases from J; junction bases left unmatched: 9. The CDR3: CASSPSSGRAKNEQFF. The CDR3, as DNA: TGCGCCAGCAGCCCGTCTAGCGGGAGGGCCAAGAATGAGCAGTTCTTC.

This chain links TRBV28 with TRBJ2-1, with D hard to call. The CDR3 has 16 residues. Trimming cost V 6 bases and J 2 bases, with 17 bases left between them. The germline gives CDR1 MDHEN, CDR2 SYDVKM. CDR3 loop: CASSPIEAPTYNEQFF. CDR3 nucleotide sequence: TGTGCCAGCAGCCCTATTGAGGCCCCCACCTACAATGAGCAGTTCTTC.

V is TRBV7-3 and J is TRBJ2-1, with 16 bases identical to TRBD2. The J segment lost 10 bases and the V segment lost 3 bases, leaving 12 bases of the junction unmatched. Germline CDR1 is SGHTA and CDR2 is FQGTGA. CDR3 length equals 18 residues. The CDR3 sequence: CASSFTGTSGRAKGEQFF. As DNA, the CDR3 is TGTGCCAGCAGCTTCACCGGGACTAGCGGGAGGGCCAAGGGAGAGCAGTTCTTC.

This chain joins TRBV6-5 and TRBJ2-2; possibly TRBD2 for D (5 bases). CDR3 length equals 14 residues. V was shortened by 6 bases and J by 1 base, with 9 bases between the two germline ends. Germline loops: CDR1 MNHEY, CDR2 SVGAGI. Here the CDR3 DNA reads TGTGCCAGCAGCCTAGCCCTGAACACCGGGGAGCTGTTTTTT. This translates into CASSLALNTGELFF.

As DNA, the CDR3 is TGTGCCAGCAGTTCCCCCGAGGACAGACTGCGCACAGATACGCAGTATTTT. Its translation: CASSSPEDRLRTDTQYF. The chain links TRBV28 to TRBJ2-3; possible D gene TRBD1, 6 bases. Germline-derived CDR1 and CDR2 are MDHEN and SYDVKM. The germline V and J ends were trimmed by 4 bases and 1 base, with 18 bases remaining between them. The CDR3 consists of 17 residues.

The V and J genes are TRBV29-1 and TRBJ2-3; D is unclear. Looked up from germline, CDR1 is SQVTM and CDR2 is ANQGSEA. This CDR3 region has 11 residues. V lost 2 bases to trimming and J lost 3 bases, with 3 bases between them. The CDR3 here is CSVEQTDTQYF. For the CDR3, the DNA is TGCAGCGTTGAACAGACAGATACGCAGTATTTT.

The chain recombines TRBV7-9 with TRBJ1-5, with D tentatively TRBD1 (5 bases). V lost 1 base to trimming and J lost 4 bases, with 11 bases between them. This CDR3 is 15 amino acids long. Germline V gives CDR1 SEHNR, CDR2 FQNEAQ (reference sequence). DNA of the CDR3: TGTGCCAGCAGCTTAGAGGGGAGGTGGAATCAGCCCCAGCATTTT. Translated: CASSLEGRWNQPQHF.